The source of this T cell receptor (beta chain) is a study of OX40 agonist ivuxolimab in advanced cancers. Whole-study results and caveats: CD4+ and CD8+ T cells in blood underwent clonal expansion by week 6 at 0.1 to 3.0 mg/kg. It was not determined which antigens were specifically recognized by the peripheral T cells that had undergone clonal expansion.

Germline-derived CDR1 and CDR2 are SGHAT and FQNNGV. Trimming pared 5 bases from V and 8 bases from J, leaving 15 bases between. The CDR3 extends over 13 amino acids. On this clone: Its antigen remains unknown.

Some clones are missing from TCRdb's copy, which holds only in-frame ones; the method was immunoSEQ multiplex PCR. The top ten hold over 50% of the sample, which has some 20,000 clones, roughly four fifths seen once. Sequenced material: CD4+ or CD8+ T cells sorted from blood, taken in a trial of the OX40 agonist ivuxolimab. This receptor was identified in an adult with an advanced solid tumor such as melanoma, head and neck, liver or kidney cancer. The chain uses TRBV11-2 and TRBJ1-1, with D hard to call. DNA for the CDR3: TGTGCCAGCAGCCCCCGGCTCGGGGTAGAAGCTTTCTTT. It encodes CASSPRLGVEAFF.